The 27 T cell receptor beta chains below all came from one sample that was sequenced in a study of blood T cell repertoires in COVID-19. Clones were sequenced by immunoSEQ multiplex PCR, and TCRdb holds only the in-frame ones, with some missing. This table has over 150,000 clones, roughly four fifths appearing once. The sequenced material came from peripheral blood. The source of these receptors is an older woman with COVID-19, enrolled during active disease.

The chain joins TRBV25-1 to TRBJ2-2, with unresolved D. CDR3 length: 14 residues. Germline loops: CDR1 MGHDK, CDR2 SYGVNS. Trimming removed 6 bases at V and 5 bases at J, with 13 bases between. DNA for the CDR3: TGTGCCAGCAGATCGGGTAGCTGGACCGGGGAGCTGTTTTTT. Amino acids: CASRSGSWTGELFF.

The gene calls are TRBV28 and TRBJ1-5, with D unresolved. The CDR3 is 14 residues long. V lost 8 bases and J lost 2, with 13 bases in between. Germline V gives CDR1 MDHEN, CDR2 SYDVKM. In DNA, the CDR3 is TGTGCCAGCGTCTTCGGCCGGGGCAATCAGCCCCAGCATTTT. Its translation is CASVFGRGNQPQHF.

The genes are TRBV27 and TRBJ1-5; 7 bases are shared with TRBD1. After removal of 4 bases from V and 4 bases from J, the junction contained 7 bases not matched to a gene. The CDR3 spans 15 residues. CDR1 and CDR2 from the germline V gene are MNHEY and SMNVEV (reference sequence). The CDR3 nucleotides are TGTGCCAGCAGTTCGGGACAGACCTATAATCAGCCCCAGCATTTT. This translates into CASSSGQTYNQPQHF.

V usage is TRBV10-1 and J usage is TRBJ2-2; tentatively, D is TRBD1 (6 bases). The CDR3 loop spans 14 amino acids. Germline V gene sequence: CDR1 WNHNN, CDR2 SYGVQD (reference sequence). Between the trimmed V and J ends, which lost 6 bases and 6 bases, there was a span of 14 bases. The CDR3 reads CASSSGSGAGELFF. The CDR3 region has the DNA TGCGCCAGCAGCTCGGGGTCAGGGGCCGGGGAGCTGTTTTTT.

This rearrangement joins TRBV28 to TRBJ1-1; a weak D match, TRBD1 (6 bases). The V gene lost 8 bases and the J gene lost 0 bases, with 19 bases spanning the gap. The CDR3 runs to 16 residues. CDR1 is MDHEN and CDR2 is SYDVKM in the germline V gene. The CDR3 protein is CASGTLGGRVNTEAFF. The CDR3 bases are TGTGCCAGCGGAACTTTAGGGGGTAGGGTGAACACTGAAGCTTTCTTT.

The V and J genes are TRBV7-8 and TRBJ1-5; TRBD1 might be the D (6 bases). CDR3 length: 15 residues. Germline loops: CDR1 SGHVS, CDR2 FQNEAQ. The V end lost 4 bases, the J end lost 2 bases, and 12 bases lay between the germline ends. CDR3 sequence (DNA): TGTGCCAGCAGCTACACAGGGCCCGGCAATCAGCCCCAGCATTTT. This gives the protein CASSYTGPGNQPQHF.

J is TRBJ2-7 and V is TRBV6-5, with D tentatively TRBD2 (6 bases). The CDR3 totals 15 residues. Germline CDR1 MNHEY, CDR2 SVGAGI. The V end lost 0 bases, the J end lost 0 bases, and 9 bases lay between the germline ends. The CDR3 protein is CASSYSGSFSYEQYF. The CDR3 bases are TGTGCCAGCAGTTACTCCGGGAGTTTCTCCTACGAGCAGTACTTC.

This clone was observed a few times. CDR3 nucleotides: TGTGCCAGCAGCCCCCTAACCCCGAGCTCTGGAAACACCATATATTTT. Translating gives CASSPLTPSSGNTIYF. This chain connects TRBV9 to TRBJ1-3; D unclear. V lost 4 bases and J lost 0, with 14 bases in between. The CDR3 totals 16 residues. Per germline, CDR1 SGDLS and CDR2 YYNGEE.

The rearrangement uses TRBV7-2 and TRBJ1-3; 12 bases map to TRBD1. After removal of 3 bases from V and 3 bases from J, the junction contained 6 bases not matched to a gene. CDR1 and CDR2 (germline): SGHTA, FQGNSA. The CDR3 extends over 17 amino acids. This CDR3 is CASSFMGQGAFGNTIYF. The CDR3 nucleotides are TGTGCCAGCAGCTTTATGGGACAGGGGGCGTTTGGAAACACCATATATTTT.

This clone has just a few counts. DNA for the CDR3: TGTGCCAGCAGCTTGCCCGGGACAGGGGATACTGAAGCTTTCTTT. Amino acids: CASSLPGTGDTEAFF. The rearrangement uses TRBV5-4 and TRBJ1-1; 10 positions match TRBD1. The CDR3 covers 15 residues. Trimming at V came to 1 base and at J to 5 bases, leaving 5 bases not matched to a gene. The germline V gene encodes CDR1 SGHNT and CDR2 YYREEE (reference sequence).

A single count supports this clone. The chain links TRBV10-1 to TRBJ2-2; 9 nucleotides line up with TRBD1. V lost 5 bases to trimming and J lost 4 bases; unmatched junction nucleotides: 2. Per the germline V gene, CDR1 is WNHNN and CDR2 is SYGVQD (reference sequence). The CDR3 loop spans 14 amino acids. The CDR3 region is CASSRDRATGELFF. The CDR3 bases are TGCGCCAGCAGTCGGGACAGGGCCACCGGGGAGCTGTTTTTT.

The CDR3 protein is CASSLLAGPLYEQFF. The CDR3 region has the DNA TGCGCCAGCAGTTTACTAGCGGGGCCCCTTTATGAGCAGTTCTTC. The chain couples TRBV10-2 to TRBJ2-1; TRBD2 matches at 10 bases. This CDR3 is 15 amino acids long. Germline trimming cut 5 bases from V and 8 bases from J; bases unmatched to any gene: 9. Germline V gives CDR1 WSHSY, CDR2 SAAADI.

This clone was observed a handful of times. V and J are TRBV18 and TRBJ1-3; D is perhaps TRBD1 (6 bases). The CDR3 extends over 15 amino acids. V was cut by 3 bases and J by 4 bases, with 13 bases left in between. CDR1 is KGHSH, CDR2 LQKENI, per germline. The CDR3 nucleotides read TGTGCCAGCTCACCTCTGGACAGCGTAGGAAACACCATATATTTT. Its protein is CASSPLDSVGNTIYF.

V and J are TRBV25-1 and TRBJ2-1, with 8 nucleotides matching TRBD1. In germline, CDR1 is MGHDK, CDR2 SYGVNS. This CDR3 region has 15 residues. V shed 6 bases and J 3 bases; nucleotides not matched to a gene: 7. The CDR3 loop is CASSDSGGGYNEQFF. In nucleotides, the CDR3 is TGTGCCAGCAGCGACTCAGGGGGCGGCTACAATGAGCAGTTCTTC.

The chain joins TRBV10-1 to TRBJ2-4; TRBD1 is a possible D gene (6 bases). Germline V gene sequence: CDR1 WNHNN, CDR2 SYGVQD (reference sequence). This CDR3 contains 13 residues. Trimming removed 2 bases from V and 7 bases from J, with 9 bases in between. The chain's CDR3 is CASSEAGVNIQYF. The CDR3 bases are TGCGCCAGCAGTGAGGCAGGGGTCAACATTCAGTACTTC.

J is TRBJ1-5 and V is TRBV5-5; a possible D gene is TRBD1 (6 bases). V shed 0 bases and J shed 11 bases, with 12 bases lying between them. Germline CDR1 reads SGHKS; CDR2 reads YYEKEE (reference sequence). CDR3 length: 13 amino acids. CDR3 nucleotide sequence: TGTGCCAGCAGCTTGGACAGGGAGGGGACCCAGCATTTT. Translated, it gives CASSLDREGTQHF.

J is TRBJ1-5 and V is TRBV6-5; the match to TRBD1 covers 8 bases. The junction had 7 bases not matched to a gene; V was cut back by 4 bases and J by 11 bases. The CDR3 covers 13 residues. Germline V gene sequence: CDR1 MNHEY, CDR2 SVGAGI. The CDR3 bases are TGTGCCAGCAGTTCGACAGGGGATCAAGCCCAGCATTTT. It specifies CASSSTGDQAQHF.

The chain employs TRBV28 and TRBJ2-4; D may be TRBD2 (5 bases). CDR1 is MDHEN, CDR2 SYDVKM, per germline. This CDR3 comprises 15 residues. Between the trimmed V and J ends, which lost 4 bases and 13 bases, there was a span of 23 bases. CDR3 in amino acids: CASSSARGQVSPQYF. The DNA of the CDR3 is TGTGCCAGCAGTTCGGCCCGAGGGCAGGTCAGTCCCCAGTACTTC.

The genes are TRBV4-2 and TRBJ2-5; maybe TRBD1 (6 bases). This CDR3 has 16 residues. V was trimmed by 1 base and J by 1 base, leaving 13 bases between them. CDR1 is LGHNA, CDR2 YNFKEQ, per germline. CDR3 coding DNA: TGTGCCAGCAGCCAAGCCCTAGGACAGTTCCAAGAGACCCAGTACTTC. Amino acids: CASSQALGQFQETQYF.

The J gene is TRBJ1-4, the V gene TRBV30, with a possible D match to TRBD1 (6 bases). V lost 6 bases and J 3 bases, leaving 11 bases between the germline ends. CDR3 length: 13 residues. Germline V lookup: CDR1 GTSNPN, CDR2 SVGIG (reference sequence). DNA of the CDR3: TGTGCCTGCAGACAGGCAGCTAATGAAAAACTGTTTTTT. Protein product: CACRQAANEKLFF.

This chain connects TRBV5-1 to TRBJ2-3, with 7 bases fitting TRBD1. The length of the CDR3 is 14 residues. Trimming at V came to 1 base and at J to 4 bases, leaving 3 bases not matched to a gene. CDR1 SGHRS and CDR2 YFSETQ come from the germline V gene. This CDR3 reads CASSLRTGADTQYF. The CDR3, as DNA: TGCGCCAGCAGCTTGAGGACAGGAGCAGATACGCAGTATTTT.

This clone has more than one count but fewer than ten. V and J are TRBV18 and TRBJ2-7, with 11 nucleotides matching TRBD2. The CDR3 is 14 residues long. Germline CDR1 is KGHSH and CDR2 is LQKENI. V trimming: 5 bases; J trimming: 5 bases; junction bases outside the gene matches: 5. Here the CDR3 reads CASSKLAGVNEQYF. CDR3 bases: TGTGCCAGCTCAAAACTAGCGGGAGTTAACGAGCAGTACTTC.

Turning to this clone: The sample holds other DNA sequences that translate to the same CDR3. The chain couples TRBV4-3 to TRBJ2-7; tentative D call: TRBD1 (5 bases). The V gene lost 0 bases and the J gene lost 3 bases, with 6 bases spanning the gap. This CDR3 contains 13 residues. The V gene's germline CDR1 is LGHNA and CDR2 YSLEER. CDR3 protein: CASSQETGYEQYF. Here the CDR3 DNA reads TGCGCCAGCAGCCAAGAAACAGGCTACGAGCAGTACTTC.

The table lists this clone with a count of one. V is TRBV5-6 and J is TRBJ2-1; the match to TRBD2 covers 12 bases. Germline loops: CDR1 SGHDT, CDR2 YYEEEE. With V trimmed by 4 bases and J by 5 bases, 4 bases remained unmatched. This CDR3 spans 15 amino acids. The CDR3 DNA is TGTGCCAGCAGCAAAGGACTAGCGGGACACAATGAGCAGTTCTTC. Translating gives CASSKGLAGHNEQFF.

The V and J genes are TRBV5-1 and TRBJ2-1; weak D call: TRBD1 (5 bases). V was shortened by 3 bases and J by 1 base, with 14 bases between the two germline ends. The V gene's germline CDR1 is SGHRS and CDR2 YFSETQ. The CDR3 spans 16 residues. The CDR3 DNA follows: TGCGCCAGCAGCTCCGATTTGTACAGGTCCTACAATGAGCAGTTCTTC. Its translation is CASSSDLYRSYNEQFF.

The chain is built from TRBV11-2 and TRBJ2-4, with D uncertain. The V end was cut by 4 bases, the J end by 3 bases, with 4 bases between. CDR3 length equals 12 residues. Germline V gives CDR1 SGHAT, CDR2 FQNNGV. Here the CDR3 reads CASSSRKNIQYF. The CDR3 coding sequence is TGTGCCAGCAGCTCCCGCAAAAACATTCAGTACTTC.

The chain uses TRBV18 and TRBJ2-3; maybe TRBD2 (6 bases). The CDR3 contains 15 residues. The V gene lost 6 bases and the J gene lost 2 bases, with 15 bases spanning the gap. Germline CDR1 is KGHSH and CDR2 is LQKENI. DNA of the CDR3: TGTGCCAGCTCTCTGGGGCGGGAACCCACAGATACGCAGTATTTT. Its protein product is CASSLGREPTDTQYF.